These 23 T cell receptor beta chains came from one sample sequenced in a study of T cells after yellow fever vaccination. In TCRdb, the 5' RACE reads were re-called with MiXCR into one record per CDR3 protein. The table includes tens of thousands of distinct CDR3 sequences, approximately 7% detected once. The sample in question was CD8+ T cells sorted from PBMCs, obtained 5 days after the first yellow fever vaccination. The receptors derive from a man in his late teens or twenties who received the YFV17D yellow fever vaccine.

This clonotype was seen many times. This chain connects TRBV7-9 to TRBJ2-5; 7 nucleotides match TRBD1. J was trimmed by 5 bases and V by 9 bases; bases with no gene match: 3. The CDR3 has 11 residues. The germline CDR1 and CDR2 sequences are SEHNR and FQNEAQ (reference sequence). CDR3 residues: CASGTVETQYF. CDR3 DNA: TGTGCCAGTGGGACAGTGGAGACCCAGTACTTC. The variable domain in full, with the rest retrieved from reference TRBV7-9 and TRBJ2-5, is DTGVSQNPRHKITKRGQNVTFRCDPISEHNRLYWYRQTLGQGPEFLTYFQNEAQLEKSRLLSDRFSAERPKGSFSTLEIQRTEQGDSAMYLCASGTVETQYFGPGTRLLVL.

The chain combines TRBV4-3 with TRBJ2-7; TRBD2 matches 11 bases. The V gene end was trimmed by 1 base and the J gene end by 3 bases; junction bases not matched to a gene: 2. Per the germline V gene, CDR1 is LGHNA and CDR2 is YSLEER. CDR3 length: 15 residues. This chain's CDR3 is CASSQGLAGLYEQYF. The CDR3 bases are TGCGCCAGCAGCCAAGGACTAGCGGGGCTCTACGAGCAGTACTTC.

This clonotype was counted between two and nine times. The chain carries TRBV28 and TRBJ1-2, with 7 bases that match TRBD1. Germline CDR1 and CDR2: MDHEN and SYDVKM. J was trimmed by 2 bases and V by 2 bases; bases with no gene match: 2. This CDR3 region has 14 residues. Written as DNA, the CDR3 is TGTGCCAGCAGTTTACAGGGGGAGAACTATGGCTACACCTTC. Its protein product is CASSLQGENYGYTF.

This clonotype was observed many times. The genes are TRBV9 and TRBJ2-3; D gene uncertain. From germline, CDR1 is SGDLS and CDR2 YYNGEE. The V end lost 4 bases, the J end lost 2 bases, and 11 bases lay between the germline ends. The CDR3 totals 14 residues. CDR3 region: CASSMYSDTDTQYF. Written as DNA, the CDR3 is TGTGCCAGCAGCATGTATTCGGACACAGATACGCAGTATTTT.

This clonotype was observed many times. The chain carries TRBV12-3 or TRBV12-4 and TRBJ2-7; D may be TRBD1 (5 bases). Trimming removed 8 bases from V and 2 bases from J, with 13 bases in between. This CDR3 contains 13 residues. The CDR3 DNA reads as TGTGCCAGCGCCCCAGGGCCTACCTACGAGCAGTACTTC. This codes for CASAPGPTYEQYF.

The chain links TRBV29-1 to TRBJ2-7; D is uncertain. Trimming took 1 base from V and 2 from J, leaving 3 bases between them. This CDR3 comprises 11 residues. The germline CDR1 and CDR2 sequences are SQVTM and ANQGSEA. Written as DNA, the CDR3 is TGCAGCGTTGAAGTGACCTACGAGCAGTACTTC. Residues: CSVEVTYEQYF.

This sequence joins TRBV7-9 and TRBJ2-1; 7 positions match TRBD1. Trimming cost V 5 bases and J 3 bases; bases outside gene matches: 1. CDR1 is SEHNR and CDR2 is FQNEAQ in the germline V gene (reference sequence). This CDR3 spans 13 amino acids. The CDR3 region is CASSRTGYNEQFF. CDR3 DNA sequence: TGTGCCAGCAGCAGGACAGGCTACAATGAGCAGTTCTTC. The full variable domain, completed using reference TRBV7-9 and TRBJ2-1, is DTGVSQNPRHKITKRGQNVTFRCDPISEHNRLYWYRQTLGQGPEFLTYFQNEAQLEKSRLLSDRFSAERPKGSFSTLEIQRTEQGDSAMYLCASSRTGYNEQFFGPGTRLTVL.

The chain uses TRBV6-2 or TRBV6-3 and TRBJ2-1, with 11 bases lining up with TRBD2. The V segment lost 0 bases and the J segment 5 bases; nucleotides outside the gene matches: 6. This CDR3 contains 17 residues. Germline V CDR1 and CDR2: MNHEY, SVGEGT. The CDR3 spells CASSYSVAGGSDNEQFF. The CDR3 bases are TGTGCCAGCAGTTACTCGGTAGCGGGGGGGTCCGACAATGAGCAGTTCTTC.

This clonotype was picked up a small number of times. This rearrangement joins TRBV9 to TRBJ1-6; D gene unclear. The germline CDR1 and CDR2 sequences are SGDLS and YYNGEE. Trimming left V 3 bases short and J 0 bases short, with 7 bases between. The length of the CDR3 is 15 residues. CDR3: CASSAEGSYNSPLHF. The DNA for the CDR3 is TGTGCCAGCAGCGCAGAGGGCTCCTATAATTCACCCCTCCACTTT. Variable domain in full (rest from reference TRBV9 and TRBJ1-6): DSGVTQTPKHLITATGQRVTLRCSPRSGDLSVYWYQQSLDQGLQFLIQYYNGEERAKGNILERFSAQQFPDLHSELNLSSLELGDSALYFCASSAEGSYNSPLHFGNGTRLTVT.

The CDR3 sequence is CASSYRDGFYEQYF. The DNA of the CDR3 is TGTGCCAGCAGCTACCGGGACGGCTTCTACGAGCAGTACTTC. The chain uses TRBV5-4 and TRBJ2-7, with D possibly being TRBD1 or TRBD2 (5 bases each). The CDR3 consists of 14 residues. V lost 3 bases, J lost 3 bases, and 13 bases lay in between. Germline-derived CDR1 and CDR2 are SGHNT and YYREEE (reference sequence).

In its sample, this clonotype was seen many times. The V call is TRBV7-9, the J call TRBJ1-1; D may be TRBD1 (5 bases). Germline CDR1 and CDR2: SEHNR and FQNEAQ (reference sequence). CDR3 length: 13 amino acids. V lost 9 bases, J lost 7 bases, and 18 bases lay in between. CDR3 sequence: CASDSGGGNEAFF. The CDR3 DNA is TGTGCCAGTGACTCGGGGGGAGGAAATGAAGCTTTCTTT.

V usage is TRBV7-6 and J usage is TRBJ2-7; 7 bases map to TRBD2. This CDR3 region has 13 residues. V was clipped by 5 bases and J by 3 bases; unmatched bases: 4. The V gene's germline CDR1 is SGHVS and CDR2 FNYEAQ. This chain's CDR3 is CASSLGGGYEQYF. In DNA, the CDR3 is TGTGCCAGCAGCCTGGGGGGGGGCTACGAGCAGTACTTC.

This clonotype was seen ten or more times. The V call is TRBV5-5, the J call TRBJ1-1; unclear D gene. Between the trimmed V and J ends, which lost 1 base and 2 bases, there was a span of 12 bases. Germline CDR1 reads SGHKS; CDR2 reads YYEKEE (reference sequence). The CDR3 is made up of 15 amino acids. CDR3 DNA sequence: TGTGCCAGCAGCTTGCTTGGCAAGACCAACACTGAAGCTTTCTTT. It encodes CASSLLGKTNTEAFF.

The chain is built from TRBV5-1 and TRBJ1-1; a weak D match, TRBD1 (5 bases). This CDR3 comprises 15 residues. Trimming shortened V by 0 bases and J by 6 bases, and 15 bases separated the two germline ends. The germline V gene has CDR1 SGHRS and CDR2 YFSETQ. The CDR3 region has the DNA TGCGCCAGCAGCTTGGGCCAGGGTATGGTATCTGAAGCTTTCTTT. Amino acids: CASSLGQGMVSEAFF.

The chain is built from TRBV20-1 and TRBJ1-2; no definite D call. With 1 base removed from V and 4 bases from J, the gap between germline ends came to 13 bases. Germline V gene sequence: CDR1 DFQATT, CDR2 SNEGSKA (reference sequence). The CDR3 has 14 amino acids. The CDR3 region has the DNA TGCAGTGCTAGAGGACGTTTACCTCTCTATGGCTACACCTTC. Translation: CSARGRLPLYGYTF.

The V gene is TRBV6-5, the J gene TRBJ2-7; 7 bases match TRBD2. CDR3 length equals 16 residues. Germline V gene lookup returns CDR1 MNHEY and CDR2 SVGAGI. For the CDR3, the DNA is TGTGACAGCTGTTACTCGGCCGGGGGGTCTGTTTACGAGCAGTACGTC. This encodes CDSCYSAGGSVYEQYV.

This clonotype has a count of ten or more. The CDR3, as DNA: TGTGCCAGCAGGAACTGGTTGAGCACTGAAGCTTTCTTT. Amino acid sequence: CASRNWLSTEAFF. The chain couples TRBV25-1 to TRBJ1-1; D unclear. The length of the CDR3 is 13 residues. V lost 6 bases and J 4 bases, leaving 12 bases between the germline ends. CDR1 and CDR2 from the germline V gene are MGHDK and SYGVNS. Together with reference TRBV25-1 and TRBJ1-1, the CDR3 gives the full variable domain: EADIYQTPRYLVIGTGKKITLECSQTMGHDKMYWYQQDPGMELHLIHYSYGVNSTEKGDLSSESTVSRIRTEHFPLTLESARPSHTSQYLCASRNWLSTEAFFGQGTRLTVV.

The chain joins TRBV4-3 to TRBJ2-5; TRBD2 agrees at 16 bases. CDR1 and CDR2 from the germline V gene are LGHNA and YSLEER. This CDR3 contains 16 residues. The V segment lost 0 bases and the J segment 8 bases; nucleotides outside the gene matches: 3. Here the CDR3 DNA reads TGCGCCAGCAGCCAAGACGGGACTAGCGGGGGGGAAACCCAGTACTTC. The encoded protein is CASSQDGTSGGETQYF.

The CDR3 bases are TGCAGCGTTGCCCCTCAGGAAACATATGGCTACACCTTC. It encodes CSVAPQETYGYTF. The chain recombines TRBV29-1 with TRBJ1-2; D not resolved. There are 13 residues in the CDR3. CDR1 and CDR2 (germline): SQVTM, ANQGSEA. Trimming removed 4 bases from V and 5 bases from J, with 14 bases in between.

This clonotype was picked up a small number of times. DNA for the CDR3: TGCAGTGCTAGTTCCTTGGGGGAAATATCCTACGAGCAGTACTTC. Translation: CSASSLGEISYEQYF. The rearrangement joins TRBV20-1 to TRBJ2-7; D may correspond to TRBD1 or TRBD2 (5 bases each). This CDR3 comprises 15 residues. V was trimmed by 3 bases and J by 1 base, leaving 16 bases between them. Germline CDR1 DFQATT, CDR2 SNEGSKA (reference sequence).

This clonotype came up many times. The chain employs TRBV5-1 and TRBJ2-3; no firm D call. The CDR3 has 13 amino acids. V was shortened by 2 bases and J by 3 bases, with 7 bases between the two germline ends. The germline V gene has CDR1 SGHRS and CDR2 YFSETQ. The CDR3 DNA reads TGCGCCAGCAGCTTTACCCTGACAGATACGCAGTATTTT. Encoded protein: CASSFTLTDTQYF.

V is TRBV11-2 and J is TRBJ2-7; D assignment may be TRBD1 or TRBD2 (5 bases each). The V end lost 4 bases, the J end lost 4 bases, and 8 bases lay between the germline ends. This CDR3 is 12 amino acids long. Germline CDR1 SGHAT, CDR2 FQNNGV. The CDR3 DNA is TGTGCCAGCAGCTCGGGACCGTACGAGCAGTACGTC. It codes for CASSSGPYEQYV.

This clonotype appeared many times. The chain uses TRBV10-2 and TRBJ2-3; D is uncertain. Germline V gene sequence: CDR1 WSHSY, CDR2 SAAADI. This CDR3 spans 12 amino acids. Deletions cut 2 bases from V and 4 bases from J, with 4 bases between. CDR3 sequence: CASSERADTQYF. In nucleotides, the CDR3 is TGCGCCAGCAGTGAGAGGGCAGATACGCAGTATTTT.